This T cell receptor beta chain was recovered during a study of OX40 agonist ivuxolimab in advanced cancers. Overall study findings and caveats: The study observed clonal expansion of CD4+ and CD8+ blood T cells by week 6 at 0.1 to 3.0 mg/kg. More expanded clones were seen, on average, in CD8+ T cells than in CD4+.

On this clone: Its antigen is currently unknown.

Produced via immunoSEQ multiplex PCR; TCRdb's table is partial and in-frame only. The table includes tens of thousands of clones, 85% detected once. This sequence originates from an adult with an advanced solid tumor such as melanoma, head and neck, liver or kidney cancer. Material: CD4+ or CD8+ T cells sorted from blood, obtained in a trial of the OX40 agonist ivuxolimab.

CDR3 sequence (DNA): TGTGCCAGTAGTATAGCGACTAGCGGGAGGCCCAATGAGCAGTTCTTC. Protein sequence: CASSIATSGRPNEQFF. This sequence joins TRBV19 and TRBJ2-1; 13 nucleotides line up with TRBD2. The V gene's germline CDR1 is LNHDA and CDR2 SQIVND (reference sequence). V lost 1 base and J lost 6; bases outside the gene matches: 3. CDR3 length: 16 amino acids.